The clone carrying this T cell receptor beta chain turned up a few times. Its matching antigen is unknown. This sample is part of a study of T-cell memory formation after mild COVID-19. Whole-study results and caveats: CD4+ bias marked clones expanding day 15 to 37, unlike balanced contracting clones. Some SARS-CoV-2-responding clones were already detected in memory before infection.

V was cut by 4 bases and J by 0 bases, with 9 bases left in between. The CDR3 has 14 residues. After 5'RACE with constant-segment primers, TCR alpha and TCR beta cDNA libraries carrying sample barcodes and UMIs were obtained. TCRdb re-derived calls from the 5' RACE reads in MiXCR, one entry per CDR3 protein. The sample lists around 200,000 distinct CDR3 sequences, about 11% occurring once. J is TRBJ1-1 and V is TRBV12-3 or TRBV12-4; D uncertain. The sample comprised PBMCs or a T cell subset sorted from them (not recorded which). The receptor's source is a man aged 18 to 35 who had mild COVID-19 (a few samples of this study predate the infection). Cell type and time point are not known. The chain's CDR3 is CASSSLTVNTEAFF. The DNA of the CDR3 is TGTGCCAGCAGTTCCCTAACAGTGAACACTGAAGCTTTCTTT.